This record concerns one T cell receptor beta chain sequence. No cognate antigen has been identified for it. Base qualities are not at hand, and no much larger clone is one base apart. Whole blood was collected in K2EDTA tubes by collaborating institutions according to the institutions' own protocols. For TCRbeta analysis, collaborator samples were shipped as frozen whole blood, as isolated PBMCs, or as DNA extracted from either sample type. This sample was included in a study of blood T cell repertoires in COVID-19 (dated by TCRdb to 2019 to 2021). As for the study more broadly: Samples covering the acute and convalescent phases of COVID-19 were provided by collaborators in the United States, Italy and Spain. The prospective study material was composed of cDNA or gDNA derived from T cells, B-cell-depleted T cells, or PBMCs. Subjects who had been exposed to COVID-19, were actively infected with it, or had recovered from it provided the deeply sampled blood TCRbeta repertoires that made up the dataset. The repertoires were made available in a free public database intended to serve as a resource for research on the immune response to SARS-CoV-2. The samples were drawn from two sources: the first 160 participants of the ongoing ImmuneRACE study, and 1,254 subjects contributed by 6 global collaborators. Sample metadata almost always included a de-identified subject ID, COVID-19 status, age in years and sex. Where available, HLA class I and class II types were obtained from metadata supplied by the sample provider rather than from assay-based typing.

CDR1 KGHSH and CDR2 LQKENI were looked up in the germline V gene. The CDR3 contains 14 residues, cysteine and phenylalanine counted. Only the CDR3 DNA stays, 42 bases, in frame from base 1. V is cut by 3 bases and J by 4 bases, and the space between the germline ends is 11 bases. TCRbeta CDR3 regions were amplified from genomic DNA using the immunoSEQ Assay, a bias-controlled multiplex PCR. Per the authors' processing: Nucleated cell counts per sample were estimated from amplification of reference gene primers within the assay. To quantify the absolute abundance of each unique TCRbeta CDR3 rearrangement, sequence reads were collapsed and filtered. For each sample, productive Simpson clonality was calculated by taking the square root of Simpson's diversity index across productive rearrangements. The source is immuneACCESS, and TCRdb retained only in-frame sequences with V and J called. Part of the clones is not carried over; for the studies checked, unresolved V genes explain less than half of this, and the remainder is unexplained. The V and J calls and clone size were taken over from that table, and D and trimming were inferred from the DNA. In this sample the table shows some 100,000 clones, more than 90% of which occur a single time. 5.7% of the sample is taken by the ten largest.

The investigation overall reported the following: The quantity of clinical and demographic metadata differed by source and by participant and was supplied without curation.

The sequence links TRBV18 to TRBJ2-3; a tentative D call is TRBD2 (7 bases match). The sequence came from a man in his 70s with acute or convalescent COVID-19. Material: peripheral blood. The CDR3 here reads CASSPRGGADTQYF. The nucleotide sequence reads TGTGCCAGCTCACCCAGGGGAGGGGCAGATACGCAGTATTTT.